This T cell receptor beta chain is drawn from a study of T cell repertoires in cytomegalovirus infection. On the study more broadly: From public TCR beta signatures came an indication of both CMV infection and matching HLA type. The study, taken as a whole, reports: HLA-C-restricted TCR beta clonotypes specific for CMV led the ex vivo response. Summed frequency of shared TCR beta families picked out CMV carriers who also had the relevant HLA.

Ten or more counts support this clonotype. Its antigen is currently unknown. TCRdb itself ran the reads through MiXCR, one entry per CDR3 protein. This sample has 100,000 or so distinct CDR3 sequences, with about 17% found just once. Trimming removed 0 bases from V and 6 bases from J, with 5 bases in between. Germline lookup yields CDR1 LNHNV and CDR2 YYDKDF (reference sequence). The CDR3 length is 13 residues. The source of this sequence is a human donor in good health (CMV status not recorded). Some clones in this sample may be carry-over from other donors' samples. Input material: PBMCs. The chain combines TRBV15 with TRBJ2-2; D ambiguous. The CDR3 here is CATSRDRPGELFF. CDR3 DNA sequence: TGTGCCACCAGCAGAGATCGGCCCGGGGAGCTGTTTTTT.